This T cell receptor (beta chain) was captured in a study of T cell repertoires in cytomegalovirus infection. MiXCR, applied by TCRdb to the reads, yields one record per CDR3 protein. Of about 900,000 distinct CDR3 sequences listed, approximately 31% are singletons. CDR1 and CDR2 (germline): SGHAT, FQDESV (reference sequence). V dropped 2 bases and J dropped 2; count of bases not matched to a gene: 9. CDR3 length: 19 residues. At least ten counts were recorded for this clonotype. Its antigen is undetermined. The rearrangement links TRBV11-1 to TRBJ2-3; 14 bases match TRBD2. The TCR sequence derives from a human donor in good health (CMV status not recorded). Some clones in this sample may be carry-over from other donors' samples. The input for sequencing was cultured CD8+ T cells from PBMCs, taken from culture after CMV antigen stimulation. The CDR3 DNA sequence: TGTGCCAGCAGCTTAACGGGACTAGCGGGGGATACTCTCACAGATACGCAGTATTTT. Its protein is CASSLTGLAGDTLTDTQYF. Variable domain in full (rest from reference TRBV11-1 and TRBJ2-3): EAEVAQSPRYKITEKSQAVAFWCDPISGHATLYWYRQILGQGPELLVQFQDESVVDDSQLPKDRFSAERLKGVDSTLKIQPAELGDSAMYLCASSLTGLAGDTLTDTQYFGPGTRLTVL.